Following are 18 T cell receptor beta chains from one sample sequenced in a study of T cell responses to AZD1222 COVID-19 vaccine. Assay: immunoSEQ multiplex PCR; the TCRdb copy retains only in-frame clones and omits some. Here the sample spans nearly 100,000 clones, nearly 90% being singletons. The sequencing here drew on peripheral blood, taken on day 0 of AZD1222 vaccination. The receptors shown here come from an adult in good health.

This chain links TRBV4-3 with TRBJ1-1; TRBD1 agrees at 11 bases. Per germline, CDR1 LGHNA and CDR2 YSLEER. The V segment lost 0 bases and the J segment 1 base; nucleotides outside the gene matches: 4. There are 17 residues in the CDR3. CDR3 DNA: TGCGCCAGCAGCCAAGATGGGACAGGGGGTAAGAACACTGAAGCTTTCTTT. This translates into CASSQDGTGGKNTEAFF.

The rearrangement links TRBV6-5 to TRBJ1-3; tentatively, D is TRBD1 (6 bases). The CDR3 covers 16 residues. V was pared by 4 bases and J by 2 bases, with 15 bases between. Looked up from germline, CDR1 is MNHEY and CDR2 is SVGAGI. CDR3 in amino acids: CASSSTGTGTGNTIYF. CDR3 bases: TGTGCCAGCAGTTCCACCGGAACAGGGACTGGAAACACCATATATTTT.

This clone has just one count. The chain links TRBV19 to TRBJ1-2; 7 nucleotides line up with TRBD1. This CDR3 is 16 amino acids long. CDR1 is LNHDA and CDR2 is SQIVND in the germline V gene (reference sequence). Trimming took 6 bases from V and 8 from J; bases not matched to a gene: 18. The CDR3 reads CASSRGIGTDFVGYTF. The CDR3 nucleotides are TGTGCCAGTAGCCGTGGGATCGGGACAGATTTCGTAGGCTACACCTTC.

J is TRBJ1-1 and V is TRBV5-1; 8 bases are shared with TRBD1. Germline values: CDR1 SGHRS, CDR2 YFSETQ. The CDR3 consists of 18 residues. Trimming cost V 0 bases and J 0 bases; bases outside gene matches: 10. CDR3 DNA sequence: TGCGCCAGCAGCTTGGGGTTGGACAGGGCGAGGGTGAACACTGAAGCTTTCTTT. This codes for CASSLGLDRARVNTEAFF. Supplemented by reference TRBV5-1 and TRBJ1-1, the full variable domain reads KAGVTQTPRYLIKTRGQQVTLSCSPISGHRSVSWYQQTPGQGLQFLFEYFSETQRNKGNFPGRFSGRQFSNSRSEMNVSTLELGDSALYLCASSLGLDRARVNTEAFFGQGTRLTVV.

The chain joins TRBV6-1 to TRBJ2-7; D gene uncertain. Germline CDR1 is MNHNS and CDR2 is SASEGT. The V end was cut by 4 bases, the J end by 5 bases, with 21 bases between. This CDR3 contains 16 residues. The CDR3 DNA reads TGTGCCAGCAGTGGGGGATCTGGTTTCTCTCTTGACGAGCAGTACTTC. As protein: CASSGGSGFSLDEQYF.

This sequence joins TRBV5-6 and TRBJ2-3; 13 nucleotides agree with TRBD2. The germline V gene has CDR1 SGHDT and CDR2 YYEEEE. J gave up 12 bases and V 3 bases, and 13 bases lay outside the gene matches. The CDR3 has 16 amino acids. For the CDR3, the DNA is TGTGCCAGCAGCTCCCCTCCGGGACTAGCGGGGCGGGGACAGTATTTT. Translated: CASSSPPGLAGRGQYF. Together with reference TRBV5-6 and TRBJ2-3, the CDR3 gives the full variable domain: DAGVTQSPTHLIKTRGQQVTLRCSPKSGHDTVSWYQQALGQGPQFIFQYYEEEERQRGNFPDRFSGHQFPNYSSELNVNALLLGDSALYLCASSSPPGLAGRGQYFGPGTRLTVL.

The chain links TRBV11-2 to TRBJ1-1; D is unresolved. In germline, CDR1 is SGHAT, CDR2 FQNNGV. This CDR3 comprises 14 residues. Trimming left V 3 bases short and J 4 bases short, with 12 bases between. Here the CDR3 reads CASSLIGGSTEAFF. In DNA form, the CDR3 reads TGTGCCAGCAGCTTGATAGGCGGTTCCACTGAAGCTTTCTTT.

The V and J genes are TRBV11-2 and TRBJ1-2; D possibly corresponds to TRBD1 (5 bases). V lost 0 bases and J 6 bases, leaving 8 bases between the germline ends. This CDR3 is 13 amino acids long. The germline CDR1 and CDR2 sequences are SGHAT and FQNNGV. The CDR3 reads CASSLDPGNGYTF. In DNA, the CDR3 is TGTGCCAGCAGCTTAGATCCAGGGAATGGCTACACCTTC.

The CDR3 DNA follows: TGTGCTAGCGGTTTGGGCGCCGGGGAGCTGTTTTTT. Its protein product is CASGLGAGELFF. This chain links TRBV7-7 with TRBJ2-2; maybe TRBD2 (6 bases). Germline CDR1 and CDR2: SSHAT and FNYEAQ (reference sequence). CDR3 length: 12 residues.

This chain joins TRBV18 and TRBJ1-3; 10 bases align to TRBD1. The CDR3 is 20 amino acids. Germline CDR1 is KGHSH and CDR2 is LQKENI. V shed 3 bases, J shed 0 bases, and the junction held 14 bases outside the gene matches. The CDR3 reads CASSPTGTGVKSASGNTIYF. The CDR3 DNA follows: TGTGCCAGCTCACCTACCGGGACAGGGGTAAAATCAGCCTCTGGAAACACCATATATTTT.

The chain uses TRBV29-1 and TRBJ2-5; TRBD2 might be the D (6 bases). Between the trimmed V and J ends, which lost 4 bases and 3 bases, there was a span of 6 bases. Germline values: CDR1 SQVTM, CDR2 ANQGSEA. This CDR3 spans 11 amino acids. The CDR3 region is CSVAGEETQYF. The CDR3 nucleotides are TGCAGCGTTGCGGGGGAAGAGACCCAGTACTTC.

The chain has TRBV6-5 and TRBJ2-7, with 7 bases aligning to TRBD1. This CDR3 is built from 16 residues. J gave up 0 bases and V 0 bases, and 5 bases lay outside the gene matches. CDR1 and CDR2 (germline): MNHEY, SVGAGI. The CDR3, as DNA: TGTGCCAGCAGTTACTCCCCCAGGACAGGCTCCTACGAGCAGTACTTC. Amino acids: CASSYSPRTGSYEQYF.

The rearrangement joins TRBV11-2 to TRBJ2-7, with D perhaps assigned TRBD1 or TRBD2 (5 bases each). Germline assignment: CDR1 SGHAT and CDR2 FQNNGV. Trimming stripped 6 bases from V and 2 bases from J, with 14 bases between. The CDR3 length is 14 residues. The CDR3 DNA sequence: TGTGCCAGCAGGCCGGGACCCGGGACCTACGAGCAGTACTTC. Translated, it gives CASRPGPGTYEQYF.

The chain couples TRBV29-1 to TRBJ1-1; no clear D gene. V lost 7 bases and J lost 0, with 15 bases in between. CDR1 is SQVTM, CDR2 ANQGSEA, per germline. The CDR3 contains 14 residues. The CDR3 nucleotides read TGCAGCGGTACAAGAGGTGACGTGAACACTGAAGCTTTCTTT. This codes for CSGTRGDVNTEAFF.

This chain uses TRBV14 with TRBJ2-5; 7 bases map to TRBD1. CDR3 length: 15 residues. Trimming removed 1 base from V and 2 bases from J; junction bases left unmatched: 4. CDR1 SGHDN and CDR2 FVKESK come from the germline V gene. As DNA, the CDR3 is TGTGCCAGCAGCCAAGCCCCCAGGGGGCAAGAGACCCAGTACTTC. Its protein product is CASSQAPRGQETQYF.

This clone showed up just once. This chain connects TRBV11-3 to TRBJ1-4; D uncertain. CDR3 length: 15 amino acids. Trimming removed 5 bases at V and 0 bases at J, with 10 bases between. The germline V gene encodes CDR1 SGHNT and CDR2 YENEEA. Here the CDR3 DNA reads TGTGCCAGCAGCCCAGCATATCCAACTAATGAAAAACTGTTTTTT. Its translation is CASSPAYPTNEKLFF.

The chain is built from TRBV28 and TRBJ1-3; D possibly corresponds to TRBD1 (5 bases). The germline gives CDR1 MDHEN, CDR2 SYDVKM. CDR3 length: 14 amino acids. Trimming pared 4 bases from V and 5 bases from J, leaving 12 bases between. CDR3 nucleotides: TGTGCCAGCAGTTCGGGACGGCCAAGAAACACCATATATTTT. Residues: CASSSGRPRNTIYF.

Written as DNA, the CDR3 is TGTGCCAGCAGCTTAGGCGCCATTTACGAGCAGTACTTC. It specifies CASSLGAIYEQYF. This chain uses TRBV11-3 with TRBJ2-7, with D hard to call. Germline values: CDR1 SGHNT, CDR2 YENEEA. The CDR3 spans 13 residues. V lost 1 base, J lost 4 bases, and 8 bases lay in between.